This T cell receptor (beta chain) emerged from a study of T cells after yellow fever vaccination. Template switching by 5'RACE produced TCR cDNA, adding a universal primer site and UMIs. TCRdb used MiXCR to reprocess the 5' RACE reads, holding one entry per CDR3 protein. Here the sample spans about 510,000 distinct CDR3 sequences, 20% to 25% being singletons. Germline V CDR1 and CDR2: SGHRS, YFSETQ. The J segment lost 7 bases and the V segment lost 5 bases, leaving 10 bases of the junction unmatched. The CDR3 has 14 residues. The material was PBMCs, obtained about 20 days after the first yellow fever vaccination. The chain recombines TRBV5-1 with TRBJ1-2; 8 bases fit TRBD1. This clonotype was sampled from a young man who received the YFV17D yellow fever vaccine. The CDR3 loop reads CASSSGTGGAGYTF. As DNA, the CDR3 is TGCGCCAGCAGTTCCGGGACAGGCGGGGCTGGCTACACCTTC.